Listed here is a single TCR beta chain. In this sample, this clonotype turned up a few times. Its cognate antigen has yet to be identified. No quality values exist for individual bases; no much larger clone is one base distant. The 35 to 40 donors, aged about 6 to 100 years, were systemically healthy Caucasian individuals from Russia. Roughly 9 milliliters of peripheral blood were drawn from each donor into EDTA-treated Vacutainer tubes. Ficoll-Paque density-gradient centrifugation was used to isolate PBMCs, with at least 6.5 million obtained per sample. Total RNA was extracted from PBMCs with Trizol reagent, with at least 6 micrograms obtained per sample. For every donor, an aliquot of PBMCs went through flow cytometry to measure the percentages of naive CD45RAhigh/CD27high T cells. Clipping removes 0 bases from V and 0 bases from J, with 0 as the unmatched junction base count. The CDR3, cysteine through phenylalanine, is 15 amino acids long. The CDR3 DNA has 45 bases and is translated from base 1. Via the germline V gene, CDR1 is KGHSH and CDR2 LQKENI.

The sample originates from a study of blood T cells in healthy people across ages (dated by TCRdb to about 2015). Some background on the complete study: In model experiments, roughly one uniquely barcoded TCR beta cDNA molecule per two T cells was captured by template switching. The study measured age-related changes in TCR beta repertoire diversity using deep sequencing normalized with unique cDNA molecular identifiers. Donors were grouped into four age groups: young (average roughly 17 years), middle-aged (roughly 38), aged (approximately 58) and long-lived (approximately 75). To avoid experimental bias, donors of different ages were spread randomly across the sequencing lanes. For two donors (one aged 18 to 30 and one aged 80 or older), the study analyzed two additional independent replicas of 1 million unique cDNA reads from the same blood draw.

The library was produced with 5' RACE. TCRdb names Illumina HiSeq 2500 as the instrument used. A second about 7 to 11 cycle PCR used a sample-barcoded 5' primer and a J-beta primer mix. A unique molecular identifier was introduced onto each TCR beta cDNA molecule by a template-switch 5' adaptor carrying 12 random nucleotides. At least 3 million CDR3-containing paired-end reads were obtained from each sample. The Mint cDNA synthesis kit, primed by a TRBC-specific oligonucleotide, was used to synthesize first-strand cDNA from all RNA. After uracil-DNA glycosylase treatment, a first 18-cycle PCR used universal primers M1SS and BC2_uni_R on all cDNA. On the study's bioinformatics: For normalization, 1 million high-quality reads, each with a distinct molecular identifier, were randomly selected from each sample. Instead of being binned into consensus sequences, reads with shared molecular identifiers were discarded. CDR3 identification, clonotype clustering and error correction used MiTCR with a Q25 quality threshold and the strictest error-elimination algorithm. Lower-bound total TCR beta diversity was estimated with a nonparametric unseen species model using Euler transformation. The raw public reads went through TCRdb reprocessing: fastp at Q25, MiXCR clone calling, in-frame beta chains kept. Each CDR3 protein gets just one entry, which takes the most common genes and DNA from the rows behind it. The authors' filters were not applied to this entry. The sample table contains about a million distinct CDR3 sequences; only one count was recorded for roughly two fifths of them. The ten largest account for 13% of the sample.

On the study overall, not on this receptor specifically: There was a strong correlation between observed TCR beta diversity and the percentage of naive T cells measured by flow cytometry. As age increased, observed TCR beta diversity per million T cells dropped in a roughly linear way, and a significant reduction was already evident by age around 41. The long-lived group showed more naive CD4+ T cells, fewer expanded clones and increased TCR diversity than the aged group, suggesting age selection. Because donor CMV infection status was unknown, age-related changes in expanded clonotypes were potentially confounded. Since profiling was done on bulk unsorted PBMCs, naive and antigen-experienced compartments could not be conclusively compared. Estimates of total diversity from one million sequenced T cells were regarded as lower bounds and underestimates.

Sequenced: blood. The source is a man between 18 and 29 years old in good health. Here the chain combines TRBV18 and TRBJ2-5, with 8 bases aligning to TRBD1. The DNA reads TGTGCCAGCTCACCACCGGGACAGGACCAAGAGACCCAGTACTTC. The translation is CASSPPGQDQETQYF.